The clone carrying this TCR beta chain was detected many times. Antigen specificity is unknown. One end of the junction fails to match germline, which may point to a read error. This sample stems from a study of Graves' ophthalmopathy and Graves' hyperthyroidism. As the template, RNA transcripts were used to amplify TCR beta CDR3 regions. RT-PCR was first run with HTBI primers, then multiplex PCR in a second round. TCRdb processed the multiplex PCR reads anew with MiXCR; each CDR3 protein has one entry. The top ten hold more than 5.5% of the sample, which has under 800,000 distinct CDR3 sequences, roughly 20% seen once. The CDR3 spans 14 residues. General study findings and limits: Sensitivity reached just under 90% and specificity approximately 81% for a 13-signature model separating ophthalmopathy from stable hyperthyroidism. The majority of expanded thyroid clonotypes above 0.001 frequency also occurred in blood. Ophthalmopathy progression cases were predicted by the model with 70.59% sensitivity and roughly 72% specificity.

It was from 10 ml of fresh peripheral blood that the PBMCs came. Material: peripheral blood. This receptor was taken from a woman in her late teens or twenties with stable Graves' hyperthyroidism. Some clones in this sample may be carry-over from other donors' samples. V gene TRBV12-3 or TRBV12-4 combines with J gene TRBJ2-4; the D is unclear. CDR3 nucleotides: TGTGCCAGCAGTCACAGAGTAGCCAAAAACATTAAGTACTTC. It specifies CASSHRVAKNIKYF.